Listed here are 3 T cell receptor beta chains from one sample, sequenced in a study of cytomegalovirus exposure and HLA in healthy donors. The PCR was carried out with 60 Vbeta primers and 13 Jbeta primers. Libraries were prepared by immunoSEQ multiplex PCR; TCRdb keeps only in-frame clonotypes and omits some of them. The sample has some 130,000 clones, over 60% seen once. Specimen: PBMCs. The receptors shown here come from a middle-aged man in good health and CMV-seronegative.

This chain links TRBV28 with TRBJ2-1; 11 bases are shared with TRBD2. J gave up 15 bases and V 6 bases, and 13 bases lay outside the gene matches. The CDR3 consists of 14 residues. Germline CDR1 MDHEN, CDR2 SYDVKM. CDR3 protein: CASRLAGGPMGRFF. DNA of the CDR3: TGTGCCAGCAGATTAGCGGGAGGGCCGATGGGTCGGTTCTTC.

The V gene is TRBV30, the J gene TRBJ1-1; D might be TRBD1 (6 bases). Trimming pared 3 bases from V and 7 bases from J, leaving 15 bases between. The CDR3 extends over 13 amino acids. Germline CDR1 and CDR2: GTSNPN and SVGIG (reference sequence). DNA for the CDR3: TGTGCCTGGAGGTCCGGGACAAGGGGTGAAGCTTTCTTT. It is translated as CAWRSGTRGEAFF.

The V and J genes are TRBV18 and TRBJ2-7, with 14 bases lining up with TRBD2. This CDR3 comprises 17 residues. Germline V CDR1 and CDR2: KGHSH, LQKENI. V gave up 0 bases and J gave up 0 bases; unmatched junction bases: 1. DNA for the CDR3: TGTGCCAGCTCACCACCCGGGACTAGCGGGAGCTCCTACGAGCAGTACTTC. This encodes CASSPPGTSGSSYEQYF. Variable domain in full (rest from reference TRBV18 and TRBJ2-7): NAGVMQNPRHLVRRRGQEARLRCSPMKGHSHVYWYRQLPEEGLKFMVYLQKENIIDESGMPKERFSAEFPKEGPSILRIQQVVRGDSAAYFCASSPPGTSGSSYEQYFGPGTRLTVT.